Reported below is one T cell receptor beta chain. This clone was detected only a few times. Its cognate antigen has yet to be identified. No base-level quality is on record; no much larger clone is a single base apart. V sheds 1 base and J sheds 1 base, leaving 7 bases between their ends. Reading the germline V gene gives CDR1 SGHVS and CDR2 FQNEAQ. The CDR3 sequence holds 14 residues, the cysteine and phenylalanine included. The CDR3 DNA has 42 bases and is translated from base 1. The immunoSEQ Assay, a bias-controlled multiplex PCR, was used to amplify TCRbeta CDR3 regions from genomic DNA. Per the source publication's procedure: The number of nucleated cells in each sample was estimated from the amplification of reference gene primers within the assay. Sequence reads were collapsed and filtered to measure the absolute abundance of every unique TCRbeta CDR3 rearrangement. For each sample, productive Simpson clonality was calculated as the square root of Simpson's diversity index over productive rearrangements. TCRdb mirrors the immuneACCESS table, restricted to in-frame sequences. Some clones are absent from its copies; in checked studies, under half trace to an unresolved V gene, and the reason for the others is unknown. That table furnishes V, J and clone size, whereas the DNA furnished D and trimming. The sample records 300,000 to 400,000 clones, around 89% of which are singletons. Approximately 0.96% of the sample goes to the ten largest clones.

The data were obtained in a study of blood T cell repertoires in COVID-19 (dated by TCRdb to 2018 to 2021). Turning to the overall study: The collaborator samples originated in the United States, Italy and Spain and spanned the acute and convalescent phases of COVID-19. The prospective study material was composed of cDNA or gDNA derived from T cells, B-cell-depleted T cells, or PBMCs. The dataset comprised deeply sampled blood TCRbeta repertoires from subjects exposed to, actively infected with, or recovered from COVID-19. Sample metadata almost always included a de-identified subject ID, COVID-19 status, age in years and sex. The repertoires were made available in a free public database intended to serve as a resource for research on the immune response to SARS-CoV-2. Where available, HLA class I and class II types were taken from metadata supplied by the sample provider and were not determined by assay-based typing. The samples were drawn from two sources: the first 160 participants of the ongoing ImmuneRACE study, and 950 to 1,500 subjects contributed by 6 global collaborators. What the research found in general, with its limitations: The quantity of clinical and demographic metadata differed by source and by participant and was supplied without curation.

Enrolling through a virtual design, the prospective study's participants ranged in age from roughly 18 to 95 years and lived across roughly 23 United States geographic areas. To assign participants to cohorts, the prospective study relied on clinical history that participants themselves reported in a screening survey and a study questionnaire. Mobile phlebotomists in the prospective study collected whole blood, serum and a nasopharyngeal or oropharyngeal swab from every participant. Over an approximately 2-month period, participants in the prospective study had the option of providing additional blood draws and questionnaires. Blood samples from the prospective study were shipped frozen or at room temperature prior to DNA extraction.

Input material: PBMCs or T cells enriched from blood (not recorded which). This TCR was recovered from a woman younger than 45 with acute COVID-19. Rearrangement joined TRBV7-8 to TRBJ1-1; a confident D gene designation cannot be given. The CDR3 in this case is CASSLVEGNTEAFF. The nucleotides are TGTGCCAGCAGCTTAGTGGAGGGGAACACTGAAGCTTTCTTT.